The sequence of this TCR beta chain was determined in a study of CD8 T cells in Susac syndrome. Reverse transcription of roughly 0.5 to 1 ug RNA was carried out with random hexamers. Amplification of TCR beta CDR3 across 54 Vbeta and 13 Jbeta was performed with immunoSEQ multiplex PCR. TCRdb re-called the immunoSEQ multiplex PCR reads through MiXCR, storing one row per CDR3 protein. This table has 130,000 to 150,000 distinct CDR3 sequences, roughly 94% appearing once. In blood CD8+ and CD4+ T cells, TCR beta underwent sequencing. Negative isolation yielded the CD8+ and CD4+ T cells, while FACS enriched the TEMRA cells. Study-level points and caveats: The study's TCR sequencing and HLA analysis drew on a certain number of individuals. That number was acknowledged as relatively small.

A word on this clonotype: What it recognizes is unknown.

Germline CDR1 and CDR2: SGDLS and YYNGEE. V lost 3 bases, J lost 4 bases, and 13 bases lay in between. The CDR3 extends over 14 amino acids. Sequenced sample: CD4+ T cells from PBMCs. This clonotype originated in a human donor in good health. V usage is TRBV9 and J usage is TRBJ1-2, with D maybe TRBD1 (6 bases). This CDR3 is CASSGTVEGYGYTF. The CDR3 DNA is TGTGCCAGCAGCGGGACAGTTGAAGGCTATGGCTACACCTTC.